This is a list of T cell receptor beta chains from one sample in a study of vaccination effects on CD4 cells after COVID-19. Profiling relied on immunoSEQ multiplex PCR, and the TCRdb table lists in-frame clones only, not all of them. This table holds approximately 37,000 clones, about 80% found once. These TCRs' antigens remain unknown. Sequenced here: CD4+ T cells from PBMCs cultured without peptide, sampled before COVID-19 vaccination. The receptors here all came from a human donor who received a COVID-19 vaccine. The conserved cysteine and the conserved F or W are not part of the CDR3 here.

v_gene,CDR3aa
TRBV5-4,ASSANYEKLF
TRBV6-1,ASSEYRAGTEAF
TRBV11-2,ASSAQGSLNTEAF
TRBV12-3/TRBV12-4,ASRLGGETQY
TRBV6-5,ASSSPADTQY
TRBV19,ASSIDRVRTEAF
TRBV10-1,ASSETGHSFPNTEAF
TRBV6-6,ASSKRDRDNGYT
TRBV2,ASRSTDYSNQPQH
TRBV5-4,ASSIGGTQNTGELF
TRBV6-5,ASSYGWGSGNNIQY
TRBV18,ASSSDRVKGNTEAF
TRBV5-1,ASSLSPRSAGGEQF
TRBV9,ASSAGLTYGYT
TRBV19,ASSTGLGTEAF
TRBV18,ASSPGTGRTDTQY
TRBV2,ASSAPSHSDTQY
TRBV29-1,SVSTGGRPNTGELF
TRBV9,ASSLEGEGSWNTIY
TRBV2,ASTIGPSNIQY
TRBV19,ASSISLADTQY
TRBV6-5,ASRTGTATNEKLF
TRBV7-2,ASSSPTGEGNTQY
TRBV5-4,ASSPPGTTEAF
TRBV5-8,ASRSGKVGGTDTQY
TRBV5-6,ASSLYGGLGTEAF
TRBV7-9,ASSSNSGNTIY
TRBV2,ASSGTVLSTDTQY
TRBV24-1,ATSDSEGAGDTQY
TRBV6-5,ASNPRRPPYEQF
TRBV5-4,ASSPDRVGDTQY
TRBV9,ASISQTGGHEY
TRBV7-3,ASSLAGGNTEAF
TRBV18,ASSRQGSSYNEQF
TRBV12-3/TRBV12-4,ASRKEGGPTQY
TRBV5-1,ASSFRTSGGTDTQY
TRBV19,ASSILGTGENEQF
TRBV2,ASSDRSIGYNEQF